This TCR beta chain was retrieved from a study of technical replicates of blood from several donors. From germline, CDR1 is MGHRA and CDR2 YSYEKL. The CDR3 spans 16 residues. The V segment lost 0 bases and the J segment 13 bases; nucleotides outside the gene matches: 7. Data came from immunoSEQ multiplex PCR; TCRdb stores just in-frame clones and leaves some out. The profile shows about 69,000 clones, around nine tenths of them singletons. The chain joins TRBV4-1 to TRBJ1-6, with 12 bases identical to TRBD1. Sequencing was performed on PBMCs. The receptor was derived from a human donor in good health. Some clones in this sample may be carry-over from other donors' samples. The CDR3 sequence is CASSQDPGQGATPLHF. The CDR3 DNA sequence: TGCGCCAGCAGCCAAGATCCGGGACAGGGGGCCACTCCCCTCCACTTT.